This T cell receptor beta chain originates from a study of identical twins. This clonotype was seen ten or more times. The CDR3 totals 13 residues. CDR1 SGHVS and CDR2 FNYEAQ come from the germline V gene. Trimming took off 1 base at V and 4 bases at J, with 2 bases between the two ends. TCRdb redid the calling of the 5' RACE reads with MiXCR, one entry per CDR3 protein. The table lists approximately 700,000 distinct CDR3 sequences, about 20% of them singletons, with 10% to 15% in the top ten. These records were also assigned to another study, of T cells expressing NK-cell markers. This second study says: Several experiments employed an anti-gamma-delta TCR antibody to confine sorting to alpha-beta TCR T cells.

The chain carries TRBV7-6 and TRBJ2-6, with unresolved D. This clonotype was obtained from a woman between 18 and 29 years old in good health. The specimen sequenced was PBMCs. This CDR3 reads CASSLVGANVLTF. In DNA form, the CDR3 reads TGTGCCAGCAGCTTAGTCGGGGCCAACGTCCTGACTTTC.